This entry concerns a single T cell receptor beta chain. The sample originates from a study of T cell changes during pregnancy in multiple sclerosis. Germline V gene lookup returns CDR1 SGDLS and CDR2 YYNGEE. The CDR3 loop spans 15 amino acids. Trimming took off 2 bases at V and 4 bases at J, with 10 bases between the two ends. Sequencing used immunoSEQ multiplex PCR; TCRdb keeps in-frame clones, though not all of them. The sample has tens of thousands of clones, around 94% seen once. J is TRBJ2-6 and V is TRBV9, with D unclear. This TCR was sampled from a female donor with multiple sclerosis, enrolled in a pregnancy study. This specimen consisted of peripheral blood, obtained in the third trimester of pregnancy. The CDR3 bases are TGTGCCAGCAGCGTGGCCAGACAAGGGGCCAACGTCCTGACTTTC. Protein: CASSVARQGANVLTF.